This T cell receptor (beta chain) was obtained from a study of CD8+CD57+ T cells in acquired aplastic anemia. Study-level background: Sorting CD4+ and CD8+ cells gave DNA averaging about 3.1 ug. CD4+ cells from healthy donors averaged about 10 million reads. The study's findings and limits: Between the patient and control groups, CD8+ Simpson's diversity did not differ significantly.

This clonotype was observed once. Its target is not known. Investigators profiled TCR beta VDJ and CDR3 from genomic DNA template. Via MiXCR, TCRdb re-called the reads, giving one row per CDR3 protein. This table holds around 230,000 distinct CDR3 sequences, under 65% found once. This clonotype was obtained from a human donor in good health. The sequenced material came from sorted CD4+, CD8+, or CD8+CD57+ T cells (not recorded which) from PBMCs.

The CDR3 coding sequence is TGCAGCGTTGTGAGGGGTAGCGCAGATACGCAGTATTTT. It encodes CSVVRGSADTQYF. V is TRBV29-1 and J is TRBJ2-3; D assignment may be TRBD1 or TRBD2 (5 bases each). Per germline, CDR1 SQVTM and CDR2 ANQGSEA. The CDR3 loop spans 13 amino acids. V lost 4 bases, J lost 4 bases, and 12 bases lay in between.